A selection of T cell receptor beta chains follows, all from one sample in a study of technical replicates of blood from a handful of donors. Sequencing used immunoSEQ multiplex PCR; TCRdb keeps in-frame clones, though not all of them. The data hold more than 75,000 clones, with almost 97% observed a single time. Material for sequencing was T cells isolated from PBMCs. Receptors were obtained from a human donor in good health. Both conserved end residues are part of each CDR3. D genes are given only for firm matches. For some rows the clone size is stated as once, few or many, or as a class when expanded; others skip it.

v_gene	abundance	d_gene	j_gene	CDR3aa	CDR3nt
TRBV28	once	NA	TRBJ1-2	CASSLFNRAYGYTF	TGTGCCAGCAGTTTGTTTAACAGGGCCTATGGCTACACCTTC
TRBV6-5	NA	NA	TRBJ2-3	CASSRGLGNTDTQYF	TGTGCCAGCAGTCGGGGGTTAGGAAACACAGATACGCAGTATTTT
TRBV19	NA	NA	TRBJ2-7	CASTSRLAGEQYF	TGTGCCAGTACCTCTCGGCTAGCAGGCGAGCAGTACTTC
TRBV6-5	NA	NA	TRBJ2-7	CASSSVLEQYF	TGTGCCAGCAGTTCGGTCCTCGAGCAGTACTTC
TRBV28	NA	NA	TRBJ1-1	CASSLQVFEAFF	TGTGCCAGCAGTTTACAGGTGTTTGAAGCTTTCTTT
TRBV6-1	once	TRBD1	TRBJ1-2	CASTKGQVYGYTF	TGTGCCAGCACAAAGGGACAGGTTTATGGCTACACCTTC
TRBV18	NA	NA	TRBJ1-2	CASSPPGHNYGYTF	TGTGCCAGCTCACCACCGGGGCATAACTATGGCTACACCTTC
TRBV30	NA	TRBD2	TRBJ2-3	CAWSLGLATDTQYF	TGTGCCTGGAGTTTAGGACTAGCGACAGATACGCAGTATTTT
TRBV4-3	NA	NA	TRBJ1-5	CASSPTFEVQPQHF	TGCGCCAGCAGCCCGACCTTCGAGGTCCAGCCCCAGCATTTT
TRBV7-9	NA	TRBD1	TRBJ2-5	CASSHGQARKSQETQYF	TGTGCCAGCAGCCACGGACAGGCTCGAAAATCTCAAGAGACCCAGTACTTC
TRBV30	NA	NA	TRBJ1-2	CAFSGAPPPVLTNYGYTF	TGTGCCTTCTCAGGGGCTCCTCCTCCGGTGCTGACTAACTATGGCTACACCTTC
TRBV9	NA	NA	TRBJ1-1	CASSAPDRNTEAFF	TGTGCCAGCAGCGCCCCGGACAGGAACACTGAAGCTTTCTTT
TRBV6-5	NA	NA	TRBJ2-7	CASSYSHVYEQYF	TGTGCCAGCAGTTACTCCCATGTGTACGAGCAGTACTTC
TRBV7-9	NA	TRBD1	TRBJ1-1	CASSETGEYTEAFF	TGTGCCAGCAGCGAAACAGGGGAATACACTGAAGCTTTCTTT
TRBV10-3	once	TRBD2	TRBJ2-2	CAANGLAGTGELFF	TGTGCCGCGAACGGACTAGCGGGAACCGGGGAGCTGTTTTTT
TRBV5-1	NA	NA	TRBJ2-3	CASSLSGSQDTQYF	TGCGCCAGCAGCTTGTCCGGGAGTCAGGATACGCAGTATTTT
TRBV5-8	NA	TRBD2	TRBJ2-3	CASSPRLAGDADTQYF	TGTGCCAGCAGCCCGAGACTAGCGGGAGACGCAGATACGCAGTATTTT
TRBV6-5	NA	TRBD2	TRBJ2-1	CASSYSLAGEYNEQFF	TGTGCCAGCAGTTACTCACTAGCGGGAGAGTACAATGAGCAGTTCTTC
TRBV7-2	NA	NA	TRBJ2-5	CASSPEGVGETQYF	TGTGCCAGCAGCCCCGAGGGGGTTGGAGAGACCCAGTACTTC
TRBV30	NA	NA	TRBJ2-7	CAWGIYEQYF	TGTGCCTGGGGCATCTACGAGCAGTACTTC
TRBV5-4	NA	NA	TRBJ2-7	CASSETGGNYEQYF	TGTGCCAGCAGCGAGACCGGAGGGAATTACGAGCAGTACTTC
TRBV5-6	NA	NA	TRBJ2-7	CASSRTSSSYEQYF	TGTGCCAGCAGCAGAACCTCCAGCTCCTACGAGCAGTACTTC
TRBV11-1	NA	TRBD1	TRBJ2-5	CASSLDRGETQYF	TGTGCCAGCAGCTTGGACAGGGGGGAGACCCAGTACTTC
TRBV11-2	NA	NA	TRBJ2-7	CASRPFWIDSSNEQYF	TGTGCCAGCAGGCCCTTTTGGATCGACAGTTCTAACGAGCAGTACTTC
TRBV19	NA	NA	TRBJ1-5	CASSDQGTQPQHF	TGTGCCAGTAGTGATCAGGGGACCCAGCCCCAGCATTTT
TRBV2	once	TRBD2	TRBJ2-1	CASSHSGLAYNEQFF	TGTGCCAGCAGTCACTCGGGACTAGCGTATAATGAGCAGTTCTTC
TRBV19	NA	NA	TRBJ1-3	CASSILFSGNTIYF	TGTGCCAGTAGTATTTTATTCTCTGGAAACACCATATATTTT
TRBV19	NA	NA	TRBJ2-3	CASSSLQNTDTQYF	TGTGCCAGTAGTTCCCTCCAGAACACAGATACGCAGTATTTT
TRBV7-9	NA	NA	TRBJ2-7	CASSLATPEQYF	TGTGCCAGCAGCTTGGCAACCCCCGAGCAGTACTTC
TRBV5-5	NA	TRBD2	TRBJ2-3	CASSPFGRAGGADTQYF	TGTGCCAGCAGCCCCTTCGGCCGAGCGGGGGGCGCAGATACGCAGTATTTT
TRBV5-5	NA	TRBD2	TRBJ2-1	CASSFNVRTSGRAYEQFF	TGTGCCAGCAGCTTCAATGTAAGGACTAGCGGGAGGGCCTATGAGCAGTTCTTC
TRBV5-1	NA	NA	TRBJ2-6	CASSFATGANVLTF	TGCGCCAGCAGCTTTGCGACTGGGGCCAACGTCCTGACTTTC
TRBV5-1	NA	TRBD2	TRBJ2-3	CASSLDLSGGTDTQYF	TGCGCCAGCAGCTTGGATCTTAGCGGGGGCACAGATACGCAGTATTTT
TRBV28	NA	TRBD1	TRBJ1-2	CASSLDRLMFYGYTF	TGTGCCAGCAGTCTGGACAGGCTGATGTTCTATGGCTACACCTTC
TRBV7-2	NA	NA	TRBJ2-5	CASSLEGVQTQYF	TGTGCCAGCAGCTTGGAGGGAGTGCAGACCCAGTACTTC
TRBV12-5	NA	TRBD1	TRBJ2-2	CASGPGTGATGELFF	TGTGCTAGTGGCCCCGGGACAGGGGCCACTGGGGAGCTGTTTTTT
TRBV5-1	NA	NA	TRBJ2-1	CASTPTGILYNEQFF	TGCGCCAGCACCCCTACAGGGATCCTATACAATGAGCAGTTCTTC
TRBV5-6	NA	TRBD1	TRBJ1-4	CASRYGQGNEKLFF	TGTGCCAGCAGATATGGACAGGGGAATGAAAAACTGTTTTTT
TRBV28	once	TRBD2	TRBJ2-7	CASSSGLAGGKGLRYEQYF	TGTGCCAGCAGCTCTGGACTAGCGGGAGGGAAAGGGCTACGGTACGAGCAGTACTTC
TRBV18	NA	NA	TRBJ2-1	CASKAGVNNEQFF	TGTGCCAGCAAAGCAGGCGTCAACAATGAGCAGTTCTTC
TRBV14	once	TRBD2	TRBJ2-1	CASSQRSGTYNEQFF	TGTGCCAGCAGCCAACGGAGCGGGACTTACAATGAGCAGTTCTTC